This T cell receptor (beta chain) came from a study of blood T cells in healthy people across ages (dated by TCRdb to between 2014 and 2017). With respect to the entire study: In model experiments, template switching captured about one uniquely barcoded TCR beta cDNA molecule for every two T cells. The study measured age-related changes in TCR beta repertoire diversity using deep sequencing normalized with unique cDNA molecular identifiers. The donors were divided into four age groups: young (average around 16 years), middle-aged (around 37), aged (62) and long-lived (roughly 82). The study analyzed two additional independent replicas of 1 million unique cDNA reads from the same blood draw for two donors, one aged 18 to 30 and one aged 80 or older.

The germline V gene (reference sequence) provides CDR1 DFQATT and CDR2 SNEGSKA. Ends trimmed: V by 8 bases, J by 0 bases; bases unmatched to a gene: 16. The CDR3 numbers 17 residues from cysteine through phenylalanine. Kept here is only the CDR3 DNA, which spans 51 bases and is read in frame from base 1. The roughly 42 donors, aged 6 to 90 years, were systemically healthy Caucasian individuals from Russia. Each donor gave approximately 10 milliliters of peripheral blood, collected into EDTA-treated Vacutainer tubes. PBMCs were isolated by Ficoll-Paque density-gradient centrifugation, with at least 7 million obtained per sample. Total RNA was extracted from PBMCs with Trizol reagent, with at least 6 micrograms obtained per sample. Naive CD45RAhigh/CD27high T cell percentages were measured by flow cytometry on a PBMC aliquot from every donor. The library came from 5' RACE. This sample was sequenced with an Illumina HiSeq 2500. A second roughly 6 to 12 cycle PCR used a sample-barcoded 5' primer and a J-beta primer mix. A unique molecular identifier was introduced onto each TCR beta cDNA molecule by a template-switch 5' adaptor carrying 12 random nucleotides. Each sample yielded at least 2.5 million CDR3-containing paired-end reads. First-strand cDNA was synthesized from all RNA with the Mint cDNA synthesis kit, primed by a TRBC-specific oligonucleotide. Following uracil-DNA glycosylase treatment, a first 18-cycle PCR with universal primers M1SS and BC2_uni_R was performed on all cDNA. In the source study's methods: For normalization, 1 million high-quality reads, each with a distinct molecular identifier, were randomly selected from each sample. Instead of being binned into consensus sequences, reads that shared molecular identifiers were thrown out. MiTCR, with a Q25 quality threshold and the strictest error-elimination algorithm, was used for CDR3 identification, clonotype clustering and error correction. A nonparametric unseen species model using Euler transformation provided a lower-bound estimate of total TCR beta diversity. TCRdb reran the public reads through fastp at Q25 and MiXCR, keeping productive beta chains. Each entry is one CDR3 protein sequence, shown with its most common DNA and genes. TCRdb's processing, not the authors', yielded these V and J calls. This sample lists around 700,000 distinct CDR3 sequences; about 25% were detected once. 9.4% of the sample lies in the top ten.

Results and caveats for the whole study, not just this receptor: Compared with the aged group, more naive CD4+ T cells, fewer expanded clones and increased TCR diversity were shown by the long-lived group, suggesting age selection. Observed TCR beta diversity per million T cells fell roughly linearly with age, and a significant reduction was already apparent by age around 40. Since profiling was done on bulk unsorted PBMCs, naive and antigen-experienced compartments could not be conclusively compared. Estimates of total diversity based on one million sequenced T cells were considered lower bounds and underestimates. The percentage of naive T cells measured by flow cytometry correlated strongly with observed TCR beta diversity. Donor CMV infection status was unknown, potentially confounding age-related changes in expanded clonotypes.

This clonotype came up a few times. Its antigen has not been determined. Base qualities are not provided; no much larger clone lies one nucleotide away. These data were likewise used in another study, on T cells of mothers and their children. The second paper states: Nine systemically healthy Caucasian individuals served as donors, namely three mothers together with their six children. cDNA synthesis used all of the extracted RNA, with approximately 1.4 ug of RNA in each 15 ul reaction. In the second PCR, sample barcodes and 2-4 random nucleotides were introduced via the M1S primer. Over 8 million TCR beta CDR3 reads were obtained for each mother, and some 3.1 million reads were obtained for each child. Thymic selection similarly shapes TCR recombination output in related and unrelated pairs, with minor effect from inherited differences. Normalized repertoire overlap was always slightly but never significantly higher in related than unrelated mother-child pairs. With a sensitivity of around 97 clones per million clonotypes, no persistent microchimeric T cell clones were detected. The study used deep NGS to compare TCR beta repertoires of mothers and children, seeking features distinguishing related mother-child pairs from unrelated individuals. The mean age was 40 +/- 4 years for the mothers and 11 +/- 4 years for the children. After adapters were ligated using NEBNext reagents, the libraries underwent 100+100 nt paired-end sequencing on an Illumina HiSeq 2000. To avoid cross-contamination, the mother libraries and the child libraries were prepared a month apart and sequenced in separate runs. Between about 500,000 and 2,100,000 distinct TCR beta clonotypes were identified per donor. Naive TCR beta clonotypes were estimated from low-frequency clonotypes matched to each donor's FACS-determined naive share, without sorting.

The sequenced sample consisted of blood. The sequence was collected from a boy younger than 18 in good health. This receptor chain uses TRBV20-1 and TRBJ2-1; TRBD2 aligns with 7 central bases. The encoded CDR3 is CSYLALGRESSYNEQFF. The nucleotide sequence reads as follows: TGCAGTTATCTGGCCCTCGGGCGGGAGAGCTCCTACAATGAGCAGTTCTTC.